This is a list of T cell receptor beta chains from one sample in a study of cytomegalovirus exposure and HLA in healthy donors. Generated by immunoSEQ multiplex PCR, the TCRdb table keeps only in-frame clones and is missing some. The sample records 130,000 to 150,000 clones, roughly 78% being singletons. The sequenced material came from PBMCs. The receptors were sampled from a man in his forties in good health and CMV-seropositive. The CDR3 runs from the conserved cysteine through the conserved F or W. The D gene is left open where the match is weak. A row's size may be missing; if present it is once, few, many or a size class.

>TRBD1|TRBJ2-7|NA|TRBV29-1
CSVEAPRGTAAPYEQYF
TGCAGCGTTGAAGCCCCGAGGGGGACAGCAGCACCCTACGAGCAGTACTTC
>NA|TRBJ1-5|NA|TRBV28
CASSSLDRPNQPQHF
TGTGCCAGCAGTTCATTAGACAGACCCAATCAGCCCCAGCATTTT
>TRBD2|TRBJ2-3|once|TRBV29-1
CSVSRLAGTTDTQYF
TGCAGCGTTTCCCGACTAGCGGGGACCACAGATACGCAGTATTTT
>NA|TRBJ1-3|NA|TRBV4-1
CASSQDLGLTLGNTIYF
TGCGCCAGCAGCCAAGATCTCGGACTAACTTTAGGAAACACCATATATTTT
>NA|TRBJ2-1|NA|TRBV7-3
CASSLRGRLNEQFF
TGTGCCAGCAGCTTGCGGGGGCGTCTGAATGAGCAGTTCTTC
>TRBD1|TRBJ2-5|few|TRBV11-2
CASSFRGIETQYF
TGTGCCAGCAGCTTCAGGGGGATAGAGACCCAGTACTTC
>TRBD1|TRBJ2-7|NA|TRBV9
CASSVVDRRYEQYF
TGTGCCAGCAGCGTAGTGGACAGGAGATACGAGCAGTACTTC
>NA|TRBJ1-2|NA|TRBV6-1
CASSDSDYGYTF
TGTGCCAGCAGTGATTCAGACTATGGCTACACCTTC
>NA|TRBJ1-5|few|TRBV18
CASSPAGDLKHF
TGTGCCAGCTCACCAGCTGGAGACTTGAAGCATTTT
>NA|TRBJ2-3|once|TRBV2
CASSEQGFGTDTQYF
TGTGCCAGCAGTGAACAGGGTTTTGGCACAGATACGCAGTATTTT
>TRBD1|TRBJ2-1|NA|TRBV5-6
CASTKLGTGERGEQFF
TGTGCCAGCACTAAACTCGGGACAGGGGAACGGGGAGAGCAGTTCTTC
>TRBD1|TRBJ1-2|few|TRBV25-1
CASSPQGAYGYTF
TGTGCCAGCAGTCCTCAGGGGGCCTATGGCTACACCTTC
>NA|TRBJ2-1|NA|TRBV6-6
CASSQSNEQFF
TGTGCCAGCAGCCAGTCCAATGAGCAGTTCTTC
>TRBD1|TRBJ1-3|NA|TRBV28
CASRGTGGNTIYF
TGTGCCAGCAGGGGGACAGGGGGGAACACCATATATTTT
>NA|TRBJ2-1|once|TRBV19
CASSPTPDRDEQFF
TGTGCCAGTAGTCCCACCCCCGACAGAGACGAGCAGTTCTTC
>NA|TRBJ2-2|NA|TRBV4-3
CASSPWTRSATGELFF
TGCGCCAGCAGCCCTTGGACTCGATCAGCCACCGGGGAGCTGTTTTTT
>NA|TRBJ1-1|NA|TRBV7-2
CASSLDGQTNTEAFF
TGTGCCAGCAGCTTAGATGGACAGACTAACACTGAAGCTTTCTTT
>NA|TRBJ1-1|NA|TRBV7-9
CSSSLSLGSFVVAFF
TGTTCCAGCAGCTTAAGTCTGGGCAGTTTTGTGGTCGCTTTCTTT
>TRBD1|TRBJ1-2|NA|TRBV14
CASSPRTGDHGGYTF
TGTGCCAGCAGCCCTCGGACAGGGGATCATGGTGGCTACACCTTC
>TRBD1|TRBJ1-5|NA|TRBV7-9
CASSLGGQGNQPQHF
TGTGCCAGCAGCTTAGGGGGACAGGGCAATCAGCCCCAGCATTTT
>TRBD2|TRBJ2-7|NA|TRBV5-6
CASSLWLAGRSYEQYF
TGTGCCAGCAGCTTGTGGCTAGCGGGACGTTCCTACGAGCAGTACTTC
>NA|TRBJ1-4|NA|TRBV4-3
CASSQNSDSLNEKLFF
TGCGCCAGCAGCCAGAACTCGGACAGCCTTAATGAAAAACTGTTTTTT
>TRBD1|TRBJ1-1|NA|TRBV25-1
CAKPARQGYTEAFF
TGTGCCAAGCCGGCCAGACAGGGGTACACTGAAGCTTTCTTT
>TRBD2|TRBJ2-7|NA|TRBV19
CASRTSGSNEQYF
TGTGCCAGTAGGACTAGCGGGAGCAACGAGCAGTACTTC
>NA|TRBJ2-5|NA|TRBV5-4
CASSATGSQETQYF
TGTGCCAGCAGCGCCACGGGATCACAAGAGACCCAGTACTTC
>NA|TRBJ1-5|NA|TRBV6-1
CASSPGNQPQHF
TGTGCCAGCAGTCCGGGCAATCAGCCCCAGCATTTT
>TRBD2|TRBJ2-3|NA|TRBV9
CASSVSIGDTSGRNSDTQYF
TGTGCCAGCAGCGTATCGATTGGGGATACTAGCGGGAGGAACTCAGATACGCAGTATTTT
>TRBD1|TRBJ2-5|NA|TRBV7-2
CASSSQGSGQETQYF
TGTGCCAGCAGCTCACAGGGGTCTGGCCAAGAGACCCAGTACTTC
>TRBD1|TRBJ2-7|NA|TRBV30
CAWSPWTGGSYEQYF
TGTGCCTGGAGCCCATGGACAGGCGGCTCCTACGAGCAGTACTTC
>TRBD2|TRBJ2-1|NA|TRBV7-3
CASSLAPGTSGRNEQFF
TGTGCCAGCAGCTTAGCCCCTGGGACTAGCGGGAGGAATGAGCAGTTCTTC
>TRBD2|TRBJ2-3|NA|TRBV9
CASRDYLTDTQYF
TGTGCCAGCCGGGACTACCTCACAGATACGCAGTATTTT
>NA|TRBJ2-2|NA|TRBV6-4
CASSEGDTGELFF
TGTGCCAGCAGTGAAGGGGACACCGGGGAGCTGTTTTTT
>TRBD2|TRBJ2-7|NA|TRBV6-6
CASSSRLAGAYEQYF
TGTGCCAGCAGCTCAAGACTAGCGGGAGCTTACGAGCAGTACTTC
>TRBD2|TRBJ2-1|once|TRBV9
CASTGGSGRYNEQFF
TGTGCCAGCACGGGGGGGAGCGGGCGCTACAATGAGCAGTTCTTC
>TRBD1|TRBJ1-2|NA|TRBV4-1
CASSHSDRGSDGYTF
TGCGCCAGCAGCCATTCAGACAGGGGGTCCGATGGCTACACCTTC
>TRBD2|TRBJ2-3|NA|TRBV7-3
CASSLTGAGGPDTQYF
TGTGCCAGCAGCTTAACGGGGGCGGGAGGCCCAGATACGCAGTATTTT
>TRBD2|TRBJ2-7|NA|TRBV7-2
CASSPKQTLAGGRRYEQYF
TGTGCCAGCAGCCCGAAGCAAACGTTAGCGGGAGGGCGACGCTACGAGCAGTACTTC
>NA|TRBJ2-3|NA|TRBV9
CASSVAEGTSTDTQYF
TGTGCCAGCAGCGTAGCTGAGGGGACTAGCACAGATACGCAGTATTTT
>NA|TRBJ1-2|NA|TRBV6-4
CARFTGYGYTF
TGTGCCAGATTCACAGGCTATGGCTACACCTTC
>NA|TRBJ2-7|once|TRBV2
CASSDTRTAQYF
TGTGCCAGCAGCGATACGAGGACAGCACAGTACTTC
>TRBD2|TRBJ2-7|NA|TRBV7-9
CASSLSTGGAYEQYF
TGTGCCAGCAGCTTAAGTACGGGGGGGGCCTACGAGCAGTACTTC
>TRBD1|TRBJ2-7|few|TRBV6-1
CASRDRAYEQYF
TGTGCCAGCAGGGACAGGGCCTACGAGCAGTACTTC
>NA|TRBJ2-7|few|TRBV6-5
CASIGRSYEQYF
TGTGCCAGCATTGGCAGAAGCTACGAGCAGTACTTC
>TRBD1|TRBJ2-3|few|TRBV6-4
CASSAGTGATDTQYF
TGTGCCAGCAGTGCCGGGACAGGGGCCACAGATACGCAGTATTTT
>TRBD1|TRBJ2-7|NA|TRBV6-5
CASTPRQGRYEQYF
TGTGCCAGCACCCCTAGACAGGGGAGGTACGAGCAGTACTTC
>TRBD2|TRBJ2-3|NA|TRBV7-9
CASSQGTSGSTDTQYF
TGTGCCAGCAGCCAAGGGACTAGCGGAAGCACAGATACGCAGTATTTT
>TRBD1|TRBJ2-7|NA|TRBV18
CASSPPATGGYEQYF
TGTGCCAGCTCACCACCGGCGACAGGGGGCTACGAGCAGTACTTC
>NA|TRBJ2-1|NA|TRBV5-6
CASSLVGGDEQFF
TGTGCCAGCAGCTTGGTTGGAGGGGATGAGCAGTTCTTC
>TRBD1|TRBJ1-2|NA|TRBV11-1
CASSLDPDRGGYTF
TGTGCCAGCAGCTTAGACCCGGACAGGGGCGGCTACACCTTC
>NA|TRBJ2-5|NA|TRBV2
CASGARQETQYF
TGTGCCAGCGGGGCCCGCCAAGAGACCCAGTACTTC
>NA|TRBJ2-1|NA|TRBV29-1
CSVGRDLTNNEQFF
TGCAGCGTTGGGAGGGACTTAACAAATAATGAGCAGTTCTTC
>NA|TRBJ2-1|NA|TRBV7-3
CASSGQNEQFF
TGTGCCAGCTCAGGGCAGAATGAGCAGTTCTTC
>NA|TRBJ1-1|medium-sized|TRBV6-1
CASSEFGLTTEAFF
TGTGCCAGCAGTGAGTTCGGGTTAACCACTGAAGCTTTCTTT